This T cell receptor (beta chain) originates from a study of beta chain features in type 1 diabetes. Study as a whole: Patient and healthy donor groups were alike in age, gender and cell yields.

The CDR3 is made up of 10 amino acids. Trimming pared 6 bases from V and 3 bases from J, leaving 5 bases between. The germline gives CDR1 SQVTM, CDR2 ANQGSEA. Study-wide findings and caveats: The naive, central memory and Treg TCRB repertoires showed an apparent similarity that was greater among patients than among healthy donors. More deletions and fewer insertions at VDJ junctions were seen in type 1 diabetes patients. Shortening that was moderate but significant affected the TCRB CDR3s of Type 1 diabetes patients in all four CD4+ subsets.

In the case of this clone: Its antigen remains unidentified.

What was sequenced were expressed TCRB transcripts, since all of the isolated RNA had been reverse transcribed. Some clones are missing from TCRdb's copy, which holds only in-frame ones; the method was immunoSEQ multiplex PCR. The top ten clones hold approximately 1.5% of a sample with about 27,000 clones, approximately 51% of them seen once. V gene TRBV29-1 combines with J gene TRBJ2-5; unclear D gene. The sample comprised Tregs from blood. This receptor was taken from a woman aged 18-35 years with type 1 diabetes. The CDR3 reads CSVRKETQYF. The CDR3 region has the DNA TGCAGCGTGCGAAAAGAGACCCAGTACTTC. Using reference TRBV29-1 and TRBJ2-5 for the parts outside the CDR3, the full variable domain is SAVISQKPSRDICQRGTSLTIQCQVDSQVTMMFWYRQQPGQSLTLIATANQGSEATYESGFVIDKFPISRPNLTFSTLTVSNMSPEDSSIYLCSVRKETQYFGPGTRLLVL.